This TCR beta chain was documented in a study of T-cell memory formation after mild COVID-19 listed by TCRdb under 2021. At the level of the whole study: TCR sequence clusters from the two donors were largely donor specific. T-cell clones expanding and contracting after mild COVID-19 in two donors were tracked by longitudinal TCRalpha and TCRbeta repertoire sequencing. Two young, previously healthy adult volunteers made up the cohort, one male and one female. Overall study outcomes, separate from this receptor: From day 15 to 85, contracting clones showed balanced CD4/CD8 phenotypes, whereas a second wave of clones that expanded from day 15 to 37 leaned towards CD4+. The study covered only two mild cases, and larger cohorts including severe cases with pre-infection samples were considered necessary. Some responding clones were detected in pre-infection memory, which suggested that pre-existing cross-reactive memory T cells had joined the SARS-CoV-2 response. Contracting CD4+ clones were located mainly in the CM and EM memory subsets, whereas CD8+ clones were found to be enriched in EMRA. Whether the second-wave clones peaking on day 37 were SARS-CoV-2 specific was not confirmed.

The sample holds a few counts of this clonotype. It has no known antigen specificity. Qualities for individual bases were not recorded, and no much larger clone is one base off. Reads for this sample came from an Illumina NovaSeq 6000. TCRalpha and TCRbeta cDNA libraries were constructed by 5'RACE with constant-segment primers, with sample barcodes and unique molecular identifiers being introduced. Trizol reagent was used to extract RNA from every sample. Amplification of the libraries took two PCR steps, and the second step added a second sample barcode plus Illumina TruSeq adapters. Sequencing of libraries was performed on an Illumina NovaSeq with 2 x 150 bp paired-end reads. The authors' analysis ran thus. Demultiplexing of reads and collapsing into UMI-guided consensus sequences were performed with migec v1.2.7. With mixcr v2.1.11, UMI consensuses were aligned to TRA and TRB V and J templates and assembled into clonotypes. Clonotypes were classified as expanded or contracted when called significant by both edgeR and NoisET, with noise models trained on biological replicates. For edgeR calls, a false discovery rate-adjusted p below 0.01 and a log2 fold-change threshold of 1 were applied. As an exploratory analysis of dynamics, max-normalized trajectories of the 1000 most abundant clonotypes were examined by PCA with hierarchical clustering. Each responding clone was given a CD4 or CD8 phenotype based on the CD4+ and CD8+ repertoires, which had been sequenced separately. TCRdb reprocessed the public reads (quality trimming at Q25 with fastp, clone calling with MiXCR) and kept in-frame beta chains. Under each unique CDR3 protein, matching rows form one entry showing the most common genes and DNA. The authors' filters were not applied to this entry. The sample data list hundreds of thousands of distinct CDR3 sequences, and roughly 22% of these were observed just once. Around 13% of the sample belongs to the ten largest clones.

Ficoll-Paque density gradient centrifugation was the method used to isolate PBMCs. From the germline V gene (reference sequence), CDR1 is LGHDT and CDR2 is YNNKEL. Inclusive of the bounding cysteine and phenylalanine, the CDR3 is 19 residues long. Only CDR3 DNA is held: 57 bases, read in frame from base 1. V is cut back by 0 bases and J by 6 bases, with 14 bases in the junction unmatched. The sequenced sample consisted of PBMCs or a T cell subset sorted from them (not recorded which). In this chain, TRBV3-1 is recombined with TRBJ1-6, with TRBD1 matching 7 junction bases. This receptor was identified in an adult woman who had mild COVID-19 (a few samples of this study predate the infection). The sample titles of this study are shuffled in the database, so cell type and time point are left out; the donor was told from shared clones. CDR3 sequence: CASSQDWGLWTGANSPLHF. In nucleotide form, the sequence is TGTGCCAGCAGCCAAGATTGGGGCTTATGGACAGGAGCTAATTCACCCCTCCACTTT.